This T cell receptor beta chain stems from a study of metastatic and nonmetastatic thyroid tumors. Trimming took 5 bases from V and 1 from J, leaving 17 bases between them. The CDR3 is made up of 16 amino acids. Germline V gene sequence: CDR1 SGHAT, CDR2 FQNNGV. There were no patients who had received any treatment before thyroid surgery. TCRdb re-processed the PCR reads through MiXCR. The sample records 15,000 to 20,000 clones, roughly 20% being singletons. This clone has a count of ten or more. The same CDR3 is also encoded by other DNA sequences in this sample. Sequencing was carried out using tumor tissue. The TCR comes from a male donor with papillary thyroid cancer or a benign thyroid nodule (not recorded which). Some clones in this sample may be carry-over from other donors' samples. The rearrangement uses TRBV11-2 and TRBJ1-1, with a possible D match to TRBD1 (6 bases). CDR3 nucleotide sequence: TGTGCCAGCAGCATAGTACAGGGACGGCCGAACACTGAAGCTTTCTTT. Amino acids: CASSIVQGRPNTEAFF.